These 12 T cell receptor beta chains originate from one sample sequenced in a study of blood T cell repertoires in COVID-19. This table comes from immunoSEQ multiplex PCR, and its TCRdb copy is limited to in-frame clones, with some not included. The sample includes roughly 160,000 clones, roughly 84% of them seen just once. Sequenced input: peripheral blood. These receptors were taken from a man between 18 and 35 years old with active or convalescent COVID-19.

The chain combines TRBV20-1 with TRBJ2-7; TRBD1 matches 9 bases. V shed 3 bases, J shed 0 bases, and the junction held 6 bases outside the gene matches. This CDR3 is 15 amino acids long. Germline V gene sequence: CDR1 DFQATT, CDR2 SNEGSKA (reference sequence). CDR3 DNA sequence: TGCAGTGCTAGTACAGGGGGCCTTAGCTCCTACGAGCAGTACTTC. Translated: CSASTGGLSSYEQYF.

The count of this clone is one. The chain employs TRBV7-3 and TRBJ2-7, with 8 bases identical to TRBD1. From germline, CDR1 is SGHTA and CDR2 FQGTGA. The junction had 11 bases not matched to a gene; V was cut back by 2 bases and J by 5 bases. This CDR3 has 16 amino acids. CDR3 nucleotides: TGTGCCAGCAGCTTAGGGGGTACAGGGGGTAAGAACGAGCAGTACTTC. Amino acids: CASSLGGTGGKNEQYF.

V usage is TRBV7-2 and J usage is TRBJ2-5; 15 positions match TRBD2. This CDR3 has 16 residues. Germline CDR1 is SGHTA and CDR2 is FQGNSA. V lost 5 bases and J lost 5; bases outside the gene matches: 6. CDR3 loop: CASSTGLAGGPETQYF. The CDR3 nucleotides read TGTGCCAGCAGCACAGGACTAGCGGGAGGGCCCGAGACCCAGTACTTC.

The rearrangement joins TRBV28 to TRBJ1-1; D remains unclear. Trimming left V 4 bases short and J 14 bases short, with 26 bases between. The germline CDR1 and CDR2 sequences are MDHEN and SYDVKM. This CDR3 has 15 residues. The CDR3 coding sequence is TGTGCCAGCAGTTCTTCCCCATTGGGTACAAGGCAGGTCTTCTTT. It yields the protein CASSSSPLGTRQVFF.

CDR3: CASSGTGRKNIQYF. The CDR3 DNA follows: TGTGCCAGCAGTGGGACAGGGCGGAAAAACATTCAGTACTTC. The rearrangement uses TRBV6-2 or TRBV6-3 and TRBJ2-4, with 9 bases lining up with TRBD1. Unmatched junction bases numbered 3, after V lost 5 bases and J lost 4 bases. This CDR3 is 14 amino acids long. Per germline, CDR1 MNHEY and CDR2 SVGEGT.

The rearrangement joins TRBV4-2 to TRBJ2-2, with D uncertain. Per germline, CDR1 LGHNA and CDR2 YNFKEQ. V lost 3 bases to trimming and J lost 3 bases, with 14 bases between them. CDR3 length: 16 residues. The CDR3 loop is CASSHLGGLDTGELFF. CDR3 sequence (DNA): TGTGCCAGCAGCCATCTTGGTGGCCTGGACACCGGGGAGCTGTTTTTT.

The V gene is TRBV5-6, the J gene TRBJ2-7; perhaps TRBD1 as D (5 bases). Germline V gene data show CDR1 as SGHDT and CDR2 as YYEEEE. This CDR3 has 14 residues. Trimming took 4 bases from V and 0 from J, leaving 11 bases between them. The CDR3 DNA is TGTGCCAGCAGCCCGCACAGGAGCTCCTACGAGCAGTACTTC. It codes for CASSPHRSSYEQYF.

The chain links TRBV3-1 (or the pseudogene TRBV3-2) to TRBJ2-3; D may be TRBD2 (6 bases). CDR3 length: 17 amino acids. The germline gives CDR1 LGHDT, CDR2 YNNKEL (reference sequence). V was clipped by 3 bases and J by 0 bases, with 16 bases between them. This chain's CDR3 is CASSQGRLGTSTDTQYF. The CDR3 DNA reads as TGTGCCAGCAGCCAGGGCAGACTAGGAACTAGCACAGATACGCAGTATTTT.

This chain links TRBV5-1 with TRBJ1-1; the match to TRBD1 covers 7 bases. The CDR3 is 15 residues long. With V trimmed by 4 bases and J by 5 bases, 11 bases remained unmatched. Germline V gene data show CDR1 as SGHRS and CDR2 as YFSETQ. The CDR3 DNA reads as TGCGCCAGCAGCCCTGGGACAGATTCTACGACTGAAGCTTTCTTT. It specifies CASSPGTDSTTEAFF.

With regard to this clone: At one end the junction does not follow the germline gene, possibly because of a read error. This chain links TRBV18 with TRBJ1-2; tentatively, D is TRBD1 (5 bases). The germline CDR1 and CDR2 sequences are KGHSH and LQKENI. The CDR3 runs 14 residues. CDR3 coding DNA: TGTGCCAGCTCGCCACCGGGACTCTTCTATGGCTACACCTTC. This encodes CASSPPGLFYGYTF.

This chain uses TRBV2 with TRBJ2-7; D ambiguous. V lost 7 bases and J 2 bases, leaving 12 bases between the germline ends. This CDR3 region has 13 residues. Per germline, CDR1 SNHLY and CDR2 FYNNEI. CDR3 DNA sequence: TGTGCCAGCACTACCCTCAGCGCCTACGAGCAGTACTTC. This codes for CASTTLSAYEQYF. Complete variable domain (other parts from reference TRBV2 and TRBJ2-7): EPEVTQTPSHQVTQMGQEVILRCVPISNHLYFYWYRQILGQKVEFLVSFYNNEISEKSEIFDDQFSVERPDGSNFTLKIRSTKLEDSAMYFCASTTLSAYEQYFGPGTRLTVT.

The V gene is TRBV5-1, the J gene TRBJ1-5, with D unresolved. CDR1 and CDR2 (germline): SGHRS, YFSETQ. V was clipped by 0 bases and J by 7 bases, with 11 bases between them. The CDR3 is made up of 14 amino acids. Here the CDR3 DNA reads TGCGCCAGCAGCTTGGCCCTGGGAGGCCAGCCCCAGCATTTT. Amino acids: CASSLALGGQPQHF.